These 9 T cell receptor beta chains share one sample of origin, sequenced in a study of blood T cell repertoires in COVID-19. The protocol was immunoSEQ multiplex PCR, while the TCRdb copy is restricted to in-frame clones and leaves out a portion. The sample yields fewer than 50,000 clones, 70% to 90% seen once. The sequencing input was peripheral blood. The receptors stem from a man in his fifties with active COVID-19.

J is TRBJ1-4 and V is TRBV19, with D possibly matching TRBD1 (5 bases). The germline gives CDR1 LNHDA, CDR2 SQIVND (reference sequence). The V gene lost 5 bases and the J gene lost 0 bases, with 7 bases spanning the gap. The CDR3 has 14 amino acids. CDR3 region: CASSGHATNEKLFF. CDR3 DNA: TGTGCCAGTAGTGGACATGCAACTAATGAAAAACTGTTTTTT.

This clone showed up just a few times. The gene calls are TRBV19 and TRBJ2-1, with TRBD1 matching over 10 bases. This CDR3 spans 15 amino acids. With 3 bases clipped from V and 4 bases from J, the junction kept 3 bases outside the gene matches. Looked up from germline, CDR1 is LNHDA and CDR2 is SQIVND (reference sequence). The CDR3 DNA reads as TGTGCCAGTAGTATGGACAGGGGGGGTTACAATGAGCAGTTCTTC. Translated, it gives CASSMDRGGYNEQFF. Full variable domain (outside the CDR3, taken from reference TRBV19 and TRBJ2-1): DGGITQSPKYLFRKEGQNVTLSCEQNLNHDAMYWYRQDPGQGLRLIYYSQIVNDFQKGDIAEGYSVSREKKESFPLTVTSAQKNPTAFYLCASSMDRGGYNEQFFGPGTRLTVL.

The J gene is TRBJ2-3, the V gene TRBV6-5; 8 bases are shared with TRBD2. The germline gives CDR1 MNHEY, CDR2 SVGAGI. This CDR3 is built from 14 residues. After removal of 6 bases from V and 2 bases from J, the junction contained 4 bases not matched to a gene. In nucleotides, the CDR3 is TGTGCCAGCAGGAGTAGCGGGGTCACAGATACGCAGTATTTT. It yields the protein CASRSSGVTDTQYF.

The V gene is TRBV18, the J gene TRBJ2-1; 9 positions agree with TRBD1. This CDR3 is 15 amino acids long. V gave up 6 bases and J gave up 0 bases; unmatched junction bases: 3. CDR1 KGHSH and CDR2 LQKENI come from the germline V gene. CDR3 DNA sequence: TGTGCCAGCTCCCGGACAGGGGACTCCTACAATGAGCAGTTCTTC. Translating it yields CASSRTGDSYNEQFF.

This chain joins TRBV9 and TRBJ1-1; 7 bases fit TRBD1. Trimming cost V 3 bases and J 3 bases; bases outside gene matches: 5. Germline V CDR1 and CDR2: SGDLS, YYNGEE. The CDR3 is made up of 14 amino acids. This CDR3 is CASSEGARDTEAFF. CDR3 sequence (DNA): TGTGCCAGCAGCGAGGGGGCCCGTGACACTGAAGCTTTCTTT.

This clone appeared once. This chain connects TRBV9 to TRBJ1-1; D perhaps matches TRBD1 (6 bases). The CDR3 has 14 amino acids. V dropped 2 bases and J dropped 1 base, with 9 bases sitting between them. CDR1 is SGDLS and CDR2 is YYNGEE in the germline V gene. DNA for the CDR3: TGTGCCAGCAGCGTCCAGGGACAGAACACTGAAGCTTTCTTT. Translated, it gives CASSVQGQNTEAFF.

The chain joins TRBV5-1 to TRBJ2-4; 8 positions match TRBD1. The CDR3 spans 19 residues. Germline CDR1 SGHRS, CDR2 YFSETQ. With 0 bases clipped from V and 0 bases from J, the junction kept 11 bases outside the gene matches. CDR3 bases: TGCGCCAGCAGCTTGGAGGGGGCAGGGGGCCTCATAGCCAAAAACATTCAGTACTTC. This sequence encodes CASSLEGAGGLIAKNIQYF.

J is TRBJ2-2 and V is TRBV28; 12 nucleotides match TRBD2. V was pared by 4 bases and J by 0 bases, with 12 bases of the junction left unmatched. From germline, CDR1 is MDHEN and CDR2 SYDVKM. CDR3 length equals 20 residues. The CDR3 DNA is TGTGCCAGCAGTTCCCTTCTTTTTCTAGCGGGGGGGACGAACACCGGGGAGCTGTTTTTT. This codes for CASSSLLFLAGGTNTGELFF.

This chain links TRBV18 with TRBJ1-3; TRBD1 matches at 11 bases. Germline values: CDR1 KGHSH, CDR2 LQKENI. CDR3 length equals 16 residues. The trim removed 4 bases at V and 3 bases at J, leaving 5 bases unmatched. As DNA, the CDR3 is TGTGCCAGCTCACGGGACAGGGGGTTCAGTGGAAACACCATATATTTT. It codes for CASSRDRGFSGNTIYF.